The 18 T cell receptor beta chains listed next were all sequenced from one sample in a study of shared clonotypes between healthy human individuals. Terminally differentiated effector memory CD45RA+ cells were excluded from the naive CD8 cells, which were CD45RO-negative and positively selected for CCR7. The table came from immunoSEQ multiplex PCR; TCRdb's copy has only in-frame clones and leaves some out. The repertoire holds some 2.1 million clones, with 93% as singletons. The sequenced sample consisted of naive CD8+ T cells from PBMCs. The receptor source for this set is a man aged 18 to 29 in good health. Some clones in this sample may be carry-over from other donors' samples.

Details on this clone: This sample includes further DNA sequences coding for the same CDR3. V and J are TRBV11-2 and TRBJ2-7; D may be TRBD2 (5 bases). Trimming cost V 3 bases and J 2 bases, with 5 bases left between them. The germline V gene encodes CDR1 SGHAT and CDR2 FQNNGV. This CDR3 region has 12 residues. The CDR3: CASSFSAYEQYF. In DNA form, the CDR3 reads TGTGCCAGCAGCTTTAGCGCCTACGAGCAGTACTTC.

The V and J genes are TRBV2 and TRBJ1-1, with 10 nucleotides matching TRBD1. V dropped 6 bases and J dropped 0; count of bases not matched to a gene: 10. The CDR3 is 17 amino acids. Germline V gives CDR1 SNHLY, CDR2 FYNNEI. The DNA of the CDR3 is TGTGCCAGCAGCGAGGACAGGGGGTTTTTCATGAACACTGAAGCTTTCTTT. Translated, it gives CASSEDRGFFMNTEAFF.

The rearrangement uses TRBV6-1 and TRBJ1-1, with a possible D match to TRBD1 (6 bases). Germline V lookup: CDR1 MNHNS, CDR2 SASEGT. CDR3 length equals 12 residues. V was pared by 11 bases and J by 1 base, with 11 bases between. The CDR3 DNA follows: TGTGCCGAAGGAGGGGGGAACACTGAAGCTTTCTTT. It codes for CAEGGGNTEAFF.

The V call is TRBV9, the J call TRBJ1-4, with D possibly TRBD1 on 5 matching bases. This CDR3 has 16 residues. Trimming took 0 bases from V and 7 from J, leaving 16 bases between them. Germline V CDR1 and CDR2: SGDLS, YYNGEE. The CDR3 DNA reads TGTGCCAGCAGCGTAGGGATGGACATTGGGAGTGAAAAACTGTTTTTT. It codes for CASSVGMDIGSEKLFF.

This clone has just one count. V gene TRBV4-3 combines with J gene TRBJ2-7; D gene uncertain. The CDR3 is 18 amino acids. The V gene's germline CDR1 is LGHNA and CDR2 YSLEER. Trimming pared 2 bases from V and 0 bases from J, leaving 20 bases between. The DNA of the CDR3 is TGCGCCAGCAGCCAAACCAGATTCAGCGAAGATAGCTCCTACGAGCAGTACTTC. Translation gives CASSQTRFSEDSSYEQYF.

The rearrangement links TRBV6-6 to TRBJ2-7; D is ambiguous. Trimming took 7 bases from V and 4 from J, leaving 20 bases between them. The V gene's germline CDR1 is MNHNY and CDR2 SVGAGI (reference sequence). CDR3 length: 15 amino acids. CDR3 region: CASKSLGTSLYEQYF. The DNA of the CDR3 is TGTGCCAGCAAATCTTTGGGTACGTCTTTGTACGAGCAGTACTTC.

The rearrangement joins TRBV7-2 to TRBJ2-7; D is possibly TRBD1 or TRBD2 (6 bases each). The CDR3 consists of 16 residues. Germline loops: CDR1 SGHTA, CDR2 FQGNSA. Between the trimmed V and J ends, which lost 1 base and 4 bases, there was a span of 17 bases. CDR3 in amino acids: CASSLEGGWNLYEQYF. The CDR3 DNA follows: TGTGCCAGCAGCTTAGAGGGGGGATGGAATTTATACGAGCAGTACTTC.

The chain recombines TRBV7-8 with TRBJ2-3; 7 nucleotides line up with TRBD2. J was trimmed by 4 bases and V by 3 bases; bases with no gene match: 7. The CDR3 sequence is 15 residues long. In germline, CDR1 is SGHVS, CDR2 FQNEAQ. The CDR3 protein is CASSFLGGRADTQYF. The CDR3 nucleotides are TGTGCCAGCAGCTTTCTCGGCGGGAGAGCAGATACGCAGTATTTT.

The CDR3 region has the DNA TGTGCCAGCAGGGACGTGCTCTACGAGCAGTACTTC. Protein: CASRDVLYEQYF. This chain joins TRBV28 and TRBJ2-7; D uncertain. The germline V gene has CDR1 MDHEN and CDR2 SYDVKM. Trimming removed 6 bases from V and 3 bases from J, with 9 bases in between. There are 12 residues in the CDR3.

The chain is built from TRBV6-1 and TRBJ2-1; D is possibly TRBD1 or TRBD2 (5 bases each). CDR1 is MNHNS, CDR2 SASEGT, per germline. The CDR3 contains 15 residues. The V end was cut by 8 bases, the J end by 10 bases, with 24 bases between. The CDR3 loop reads CASRRTGTSLSEQFF. The DNA for the CDR3 is TGTGCCAGCCGACGAACCGGGACCAGCTTGTCGGAGCAGTTCTTC.

The CDR3 sequence: CASSRLGDTQYF. For the CDR3, the DNA is TGTGCCAGCAGCCGACTGGGGGATACGCAGTATTTT. V and J are TRBV16 and TRBJ2-3; D is uncertain. The CDR3 totals 12 residues. The V gene's germline CDR1 is KGHSY and CDR2 FQNENV. The V end was cut by 4 bases, the J end by 6 bases, with 8 bases between.

This chain connects TRBV30 to TRBJ1-2; D gene ambiguous. The V gene lost 1 base and the J gene lost 2 bases, with 14 bases spanning the gap. The CDR3 covers 15 residues. Looked up from germline, CDR1 is GTSNPN and CDR2 is SVGIG (reference sequence). The CDR3 reads CAWSEPRRSNYGYTF. The CDR3 DNA reads TGTGCCTGGAGTGAACCCCGACGATCAAACTATGGCTACACCTTC.

The V and J genes are TRBV6-6 and TRBJ1-2; D is possibly TRBD1 (6 bases). CDR3 length: 14 residues. Germline CDR1 and CDR2: MNHNY and SVGAGI (reference sequence). The V end lost 7 bases, the J end lost 4 bases, and 16 bases lay between the germline ends. The CDR3 sequence: CASMDSSRIYGYTF. CDR3 DNA: TGTGCCAGCATGGACAGTTCACGAATCTATGGCTACACCTTC.

The V and J genes are TRBV10-3 and TRBJ1-4; TRBD1 agrees at 7 bases. The CDR3 extends over 17 amino acids. The trim removed 2 bases at V and 3 bases at J, leaving 9 bases unmatched. Germline V gene lookup returns CDR1 ENHRY and CDR2 SYGVKD. The CDR3 bases are TGTGCCATCAGTGAGCAGAACAGGGGTCCCGCTAATGAAAAACTGTTTTTT. This translates into CAISEQNRGPANEKLFF.

V gene TRBV20-1 combines with J gene TRBJ1-1; the D is unclear. Germline lookup yields CDR1 DFQATT and CDR2 SNEGSKA (reference sequence). V was clipped by 8 bases and J by 2 bases, with 9 bases between them. The CDR3 spans 11 residues. In DNA, the CDR3 is TGCAGTTTACCAACTAACACTGAAGCTTTCTTT. This translates into CSLPTNTEAFF.

This clone was detected once. The chain uses TRBV7-8 and TRBJ2-3; D is uncertain. The CDR3 is 16 residues long. With 5 bases removed from V and 2 bases from J, the gap between germline ends came to 17 bases. The germline V gene encodes CDR1 SGHVS and CDR2 FQNEAQ. CDR3 DNA sequence: TGTGCCAGCAGCCTGCCTGGCAGCACAAACACAGATACGCAGTATTTT. Protein product: CASSLPGSTNTDTQYF. Together with reference TRBV7-8 and TRBJ2-3, the CDR3 gives the full variable domain: GAGVSQSPRYKVAKRGQDVALRCDPISGHVSLFWYQQALGQGPEFLTYFQNEAQLDKSGLPSDRFFAERPEGSVSTLKIQRTQQEDSAVYLCASSLPGSTNTDTQYFGPGTRLTVL.

V gene TRBV5-3 combines with J gene TRBJ2-7, with unresolved D. TRBV5-3 is an open reading frame, and its role is uncertain. V was pared by 0 bases and J by 2 bases, with 6 bases between. The CDR3 totals 13 residues. CDR3 coding DNA: TGTGCCAGAAGCTTGGACAGTCCCTACGAGCAGTACTTC. Translating gives CARSLDSPYEQYF.

This clone was observed a single time. CDR3 in amino acids: CSVEEGGTGYEQYF. The DNA for the CDR3 is TGCAGCGTTGAAGAGGGCGGGACCGGCTACGAGCAGTACTTC. This rearrangement joins TRBV29-1 to TRBJ2-7, with a possible D match to TRBD2 (6 bases). CDR1 and CDR2 (germline): SQVTM, ANQGSEA. This CDR3 has 14 amino acids. V was cut by 0 bases and J by 3 bases, with 12 bases left in between.